This T cell receptor (beta chain) appears in the sequencing data of a study of CXCR3-negative and CXCR3-positive naive CD8 T cells. The method, 5' RACE with UMI labels, was used to prepare the TRB cDNA libraries. After re-calling the 5' RACE reads, TCRdb lists one entry per CDR3 protein, DNA absent. Its table lists 50,000 to 65,000 distinct CDR3 sequences. This sequence originates from a human donor in good health. Some clones in this sample may be carry-over from other donors' samples. The sequencing input was naive CXCR3- CD8+ T cells from blood. Noted subset: CD45RO-CCR7+CD27+CD95- naive CD8+ T cells lacking CXCR3 (TNR3-).

CDR3 amino acids: CASSLAAGGYEQYF. The chain employs TRBV7-8 and TRBJ2-7; checking the TCRdb D call of TRBD1 is not possible without DNA. Germline CDR1 is SGHVS and CDR2 is FQNEAQ. This CDR3 spans 14 amino acids.